The rows below give T cell receptor beta chains drawn from one sample of a study of blood T cell repertoires in COVID-19. The repertoire was sequenced with immunoSEQ multiplex PCR; TCRdb's copy has only in-frame clones and lacks some. The profile covers around 60,000 clones, with approximately 80% appearing a single time and approximately 18% taken by the ten largest. Sequenced: peripheral blood. The receptors were sampled from a man between 25 and 39 years old with COVID-19, enrolled during active disease. Both conserved end residues are part of each CDR3. The D gene is left open where the match is weak. The size field is filled for only some rows; it gives once, few, many or a size class.

j_gene: TRBJ2-1
d_gene: .
abundance: .
v_gene: TRBV19
CDR3aa: CASSLYSPYNEQFF
CDR3nt: TGTGCCAGTAGTTTGTACAGCCCCTACAATGAGCAGTTCTTC

j_gene: TRBJ1-3
d_gene: TRBD1
abundance: few
v_gene: TRBV5-1
CDR3aa: CASRDSYSGNTIYF
CDR3nt: TGCGCCAGCCGGGACAGCTACTCTGGAAACACCATATATTTT

j_gene: TRBJ2-7
d_gene: TRBD2
abundance: .
v_gene: TRBV15
CDR3aa: CATSRDRGGSYEQYF
CDR3nt: TGTGCCACCAGCAGAGATCGGGGGGGCTCCTACGAGCAGTACTTC

j_gene: TRBJ2-7
d_gene: TRBD2
abundance: .
v_gene: TRBV15
CDR3aa: CATSRDGFSGVEQYF
CDR3nt: TGTGCCACCAGCAGAGATGGGTTCAGCGGGGTCGAGCAGTACTTC

j_gene: TRBJ1-5
d_gene: .
abundance: .
v_gene: TRBV6-5
CDR3aa: CASSYDPTGLEPQHF
CDR3nt: TGTGCCAGCAGTTACGACCCCACAGGCCTTGAGCCCCAGCATTTT

j_gene: TRBJ1-5
d_gene: .
abundance: few
v_gene: TRBV6-1
CDR3aa: CASSERPTGSQPQHF
CDR3nt: TGTGCCAGCAGTGAAAGGCCCACGGGGAGTCAGCCCCAGCATTTT

j_gene: TRBJ2-5
d_gene: .
abundance: .
v_gene: TRBV3-1/TRBV3-2
CDR3aa: CASSQVRGETQYF
CDR3nt: TGTGCCAGCAGCCAAGTAAGGGGAGAGACCCAGTACTTC

j_gene: TRBJ2-7
d_gene: .
abundance: .
v_gene: TRBV3-1/TRBV3-2
CDR3aa: CASSHFAPQRGYEQYF
CDR3nt: TGTGCCAGCAGCCATTTCGCCCCCCAGAGGGGGTACGAGCAGTACTTC

j_gene: TRBJ2-1
d_gene: TRBD2
abundance: .
v_gene: TRBV3-1/TRBV3-2
CDR3aa: CASSSRTSGRGEGEQFF
CDR3nt: TGTGCCAGCAGCTCCCGGACTAGCGGGAGAGGGGAAGGAGAGCAGTTCTTC

j_gene: TRBJ1-1
d_gene: .
abundance: .
v_gene: TRBV5-1
CDR3aa: CASSVWGDEAFF
CDR3nt: TGCGCCAGCAGCGTCTGGGGAGATGAAGCTTTCTTT

j_gene: TRBJ1-1
d_gene: .
abundance: once
v_gene: TRBV24-1
CDR3aa: CATSDHGRGNTEAFF
CDR3nt: TGTGCCACCAGTGATCACGGACGGGGTAACACTGAAGCTTTCTTT

j_gene: TRBJ2-5
d_gene: TRBD2
abundance: few
v_gene: TRBV14
CDR3aa: CASGPTGLAGETQYF
CDR3nt: TGTGCCAGCGGGCCAACGGGACTAGCGGGGGAGACCCAGTACTTC

j_gene: TRBJ2-2
d_gene: .
abundance: .
v_gene: TRBV19
CDR3aa: CASSMPPWGGAPGGELFF
CDR3nt: TGTGCCAGTAGTATGCCCCCGTGGGGGGGGGCCCCTGGCGGGGAGCTGTTTTTT

j_gene: TRBJ1-2
d_gene: .
abundance: .
v_gene: TRBV29-1
CDR3aa: CSVEWTYGYTF
CDR3nt: TGCAGCGTTGAATGGACTTATGGCTACACCTTC

j_gene: TRBJ2-2
d_gene: TRBD1
abundance: few
v_gene: TRBV7-3
CDR3aa: CASSQTGGGELFF
CDR3nt: TGTGCCAGCAGCCAGACAGGGGGCGGGGAGCTGTTTTTT

j_gene: TRBJ2-7
d_gene: .
abundance: .
v_gene: TRBV18
CDR3aa: CASSPRDQSSYEQYF
CDR3nt: TGTGCCAGCTCACCGCGGGATCAGTCCTCCTACGAGCAGTACTTC

j_gene: TRBJ1-1
d_gene: .
abundance: many
v_gene: TRBV6-2/TRBV6-3
CDR3aa: CASSYWPDMNTEAFF
CDR3nt: TGTGCCAGCAGTTACTGGCCAGACATGAACACTGAAGCTTTCTTT